This entry lists 8 T cell receptor beta chains sequenced from one sample in a study of response to subunit inactivated influenza vaccine. TCRdb reprocessed the RT-PCR reads with MiXCR, giving one entry per CDR3 protein. In the table there are some 500,000 distinct CDR3 sequences, roughly 23% of which are singletons. Sequences were derived from CD4+ T cells sorted from PBMCs, sampled about 5 days after vaccination. These receptors all come from a man aged 45 to 65 who received an inactivated influenza vaccine.

In this sample, this clonotype turned up a few times. The V gene is TRBV5-6, the J gene TRBJ2-7; D perhaps matches TRBD2 (6 bases). This CDR3 contains 14 residues. The V end was cut by 0 bases, the J end by 7 bases, with 14 bases between. The germline gives CDR1 SGHDT, CDR2 YYEEEE. This CDR3 is CASSLGSGLPEQYF. Here the CDR3 DNA reads TGTGCCAGCAGCTTGGGGAGCGGGCTACCTGAGCAGTACTTC.

The J gene is TRBJ2-1, the V gene TRBV12-3 or TRBV12-4, with 7 bases identical to TRBD2. This CDR3 contains 13 residues. The junction had 6 bases not matched to a gene; V was cut back by 7 bases and J by 6 bases. The CDR3 region is CASKGGSFNEQFF. Here the CDR3 DNA reads TGTGCCAGCAAGGGCGGGAGCTTCAATGAGCAGTTCTTC.

The chain joins TRBV20-1 to TRBJ2-3; 7 bases align to TRBD2. The V gene's germline CDR1 is DFQATT and CDR2 SNEGSKA (reference sequence). This CDR3 region has 11 residues. The chain's CDR3 is CSRGGTDTQYF. In DNA form, the CDR3 reads TGCAGCCGGGGGGGCACAGATACGCAGTATTTT.

Only a few counts were recorded for this clonotype. The chain uses TRBV5-1 and TRBJ2-1, with TRBD2 matching over 8 bases. CDR1 is SGHRS, CDR2 YFSETQ, per germline. The CDR3 loop spans 15 amino acids. V gave up 4 bases and J gave up 8 bases; unmatched junction bases: 11. The CDR3 spells CASSEQGLVSDEQFF. In DNA, the CDR3 is TGCGCCAGCAGCGAACAGGGACTAGTCAGCGATGAGCAGTTCTTC.

The chain recombines TRBV15 with TRBJ2-1; D gene ambiguous. Germline V gene lookup returns CDR1 LNHNV and CDR2 YYDKDF (reference sequence). The length of the CDR3 is 13 residues. V was shortened by 8 bases and J by 6 bases, with 14 bases between the two germline ends. The CDR3: CATGLEKRNEQFF. In DNA form, the CDR3 reads TGTGCCACCGGATTAGAAAAGCGCAATGAGCAGTTCTTC.

Only a few counts were recorded for this clonotype. The chain links TRBV12-3 or TRBV12-4 to TRBJ1-2; D is ambiguous. This CDR3 has 14 amino acids. V lost 1 base and J 1 base, leaving 7 bases between the germline ends. CDR3 sequence reads: CASSLGTVNYGYTF. The CDR3 coding sequence is TGTGCCAGCAGTTTAGGTACAGTTAACTATGGCTACACCTTC.

This clonotype occurred many times. The chain links TRBV28 to TRBJ2-5, with 9 positions matching TRBD2. The CDR3 is 16 residues long. Germline CDR1 and CDR2: MDHEN and SYDVKM. Trimming took 2 bases from V and 4 from J; bases not matched to a gene: 8. CDR3: CASSLRRREGRETQYF. The CDR3 bases are TGTGCCAGCAGTTTAAGGAGGCGGGAGGGCCGAGAGACCCAGTACTTC.

This clonotype appeared a few times. The genes are TRBV9 and TRBJ2-2, with 9 nucleotides matching TRBD2. Losses at the gene ends were 2 bases for V and 1 base for J; bases not matched to a gene: 9. The CDR3 is 18 residues long. Germline values: CDR1 SGDLS, CDR2 YYNGEE. CDR3 bases: TGTGCCAGCAGCGTTGGCGGGAGGGCCGATAGGAACACCGGGGAGCTGTTTTTT. Protein sequence: CASSVGGRADRNTGELFF. The full variable domain, its missing parts supplied by reference TRBV9 and TRBJ2-2, is DSGVTQTPKHLITATGQRVTLRCSPRSGDLSVYWYQQSLDQGLQFLIQYYNGEERAKGNILERFSAQQFPDLHSELNLSSLELGDSALYFCASSVGGRADRNTGELFFGEGSRLTVL.